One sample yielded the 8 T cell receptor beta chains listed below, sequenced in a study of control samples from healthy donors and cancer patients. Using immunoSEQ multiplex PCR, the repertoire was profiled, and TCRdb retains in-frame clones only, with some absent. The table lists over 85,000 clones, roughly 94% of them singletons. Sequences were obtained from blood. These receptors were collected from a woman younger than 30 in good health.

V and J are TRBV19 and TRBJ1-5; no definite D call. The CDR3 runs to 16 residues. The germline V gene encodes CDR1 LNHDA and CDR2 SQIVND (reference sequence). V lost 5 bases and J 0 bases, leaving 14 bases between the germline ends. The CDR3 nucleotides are TGTGCCAGTAGTCCCGCTATCCAGTATAGCAATCAGCCCCAGCATTTT. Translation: CASSPAIQYSNQPQHF.

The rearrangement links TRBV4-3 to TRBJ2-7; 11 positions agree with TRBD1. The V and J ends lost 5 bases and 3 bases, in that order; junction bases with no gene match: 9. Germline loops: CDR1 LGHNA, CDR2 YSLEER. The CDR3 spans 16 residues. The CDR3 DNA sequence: TGCGCCAGCAGCGCTGGCGGACAGGGGGCGTACTACGAGCAGTACTTC. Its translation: CASSAGGQGAYYEQYF.

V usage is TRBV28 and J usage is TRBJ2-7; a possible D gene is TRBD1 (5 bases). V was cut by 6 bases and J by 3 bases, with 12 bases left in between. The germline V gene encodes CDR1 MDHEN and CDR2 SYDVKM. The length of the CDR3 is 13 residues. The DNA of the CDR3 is TGTGCCAGCAGCTTTACAGGTATCTACGAGCAGTACTTC. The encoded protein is CASSFTGIYEQYF.

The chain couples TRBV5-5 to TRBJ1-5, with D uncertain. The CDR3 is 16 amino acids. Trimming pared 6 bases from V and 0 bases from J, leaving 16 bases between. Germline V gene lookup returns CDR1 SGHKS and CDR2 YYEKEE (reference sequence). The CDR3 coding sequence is TGTGCCAGCACCCCTAGACCGACTCTTAGCAATCAGCCCCAGCATTTT. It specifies CASTPRPTLSNQPQHF.

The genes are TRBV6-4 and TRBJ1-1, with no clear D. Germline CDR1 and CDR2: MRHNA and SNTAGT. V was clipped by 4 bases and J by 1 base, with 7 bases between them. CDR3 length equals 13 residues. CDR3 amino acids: CASSVEGNTEAFF. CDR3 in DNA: TGTGCCAGCAGTGTTGAGGGGAACACTGAAGCTTTCTTT.

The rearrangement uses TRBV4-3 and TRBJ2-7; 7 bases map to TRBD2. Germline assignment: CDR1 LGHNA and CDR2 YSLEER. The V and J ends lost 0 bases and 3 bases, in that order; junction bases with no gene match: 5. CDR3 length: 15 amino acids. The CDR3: CASSQEGEGFYEQYF. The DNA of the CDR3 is TGCGCCAGCAGCCAAGAGGGGGAGGGGTTCTACGAGCAGTACTTC.

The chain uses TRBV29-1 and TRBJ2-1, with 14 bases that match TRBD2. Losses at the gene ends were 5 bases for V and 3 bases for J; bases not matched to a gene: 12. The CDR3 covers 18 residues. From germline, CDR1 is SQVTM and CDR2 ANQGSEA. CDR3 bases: TGCAGCGTTTTGGGCTACCAGGGACTAGCGGGAGACTACAATGAGCAGTTCTTC. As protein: CSVLGYQGLAGDYNEQFF.

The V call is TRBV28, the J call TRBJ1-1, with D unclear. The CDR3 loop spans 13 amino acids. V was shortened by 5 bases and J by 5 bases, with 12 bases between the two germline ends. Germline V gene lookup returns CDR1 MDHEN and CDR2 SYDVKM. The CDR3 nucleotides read TGTGCCAGCAGTACCCTGGGCCGGACTGAAGCTTTCTTT. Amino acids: CASSTLGRTEAFF.